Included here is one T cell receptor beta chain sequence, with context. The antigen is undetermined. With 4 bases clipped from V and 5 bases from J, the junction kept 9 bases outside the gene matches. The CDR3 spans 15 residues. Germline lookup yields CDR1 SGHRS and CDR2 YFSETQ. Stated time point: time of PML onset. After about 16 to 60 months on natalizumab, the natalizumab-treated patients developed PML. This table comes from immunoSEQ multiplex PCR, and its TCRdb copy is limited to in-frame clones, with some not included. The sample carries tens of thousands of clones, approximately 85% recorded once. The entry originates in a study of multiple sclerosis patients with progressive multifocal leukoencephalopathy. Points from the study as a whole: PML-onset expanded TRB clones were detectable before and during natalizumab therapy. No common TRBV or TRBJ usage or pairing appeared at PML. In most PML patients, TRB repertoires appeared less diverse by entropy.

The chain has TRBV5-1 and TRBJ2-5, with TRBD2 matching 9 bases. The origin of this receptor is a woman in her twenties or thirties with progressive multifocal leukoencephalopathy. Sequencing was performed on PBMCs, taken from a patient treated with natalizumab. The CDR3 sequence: CASSTYSGSGETQYF. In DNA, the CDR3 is TGCGCCAGCAGCACATATAGCGGGAGCGGGGAGACCCAGTACTTC.